This TCR beta chain was sequenced during a study of CD8+CD57+ T cells in acquired aplastic anemia. Regarding the study as a whole: Patients and controls shared approximately 30 CD8+ CDR3 sequences. Statistical testing detected no significant gap in CD8+ Simpson's diversity between patients and controls.

Genomic DNA templated the TCR beta VDJ and CDR3 profiling. TCRdb re-derived calls from the reads in MiXCR, one entry per CDR3 protein. Seen here are about 200,000 distinct CDR3 sequences, more than 55% observed once, and the top ten hold roughly 62%. In regard to this clonotype: Its antigen is undetermined. One end of the junction fails to match germline, which may point to a read error.

CD8+CD57+ cell expansion had been shown by flow cytometry in patients chosen for sequencing. The CDR3 covers 17 residues. Germline assignment: CDR1 SSHAT and CDR2 FNYEAQ (reference sequence). The chain recombines TRBV7-7 with TRBJ2-1, with 8 positions matching TRBD1. The origin of this receptor is a human donor with aplastic anemia. Sequencing was performed on sorted CD4+, CD8+, or CD8+CD57+ T cells (not recorded which) from PBMCs. The chain's CDR3 is CASSLATGTGPNNEQFF. CDR3 nucleotides: TGTGCTAGCAGCTTAGCCACAGGGACAGGCCCTAACAATGAGCAGTTCTTC.